This TCR beta chain was recorded in a study of T cell responses to AZD1222 COVID-19 vaccine. Findings and caveats of the study: Donors were largely white British and mainly female; clonal diversity was possibly underestimated.

Germline CDR1 and CDR2: MNHEY and SMNVEV (reference sequence). Trimming removed 4 bases at V and 1 base at J, with 13 bases between. The CDR3 totals 15 residues. This clone was seen only once. Its specificity is not known. Produced via immunoSEQ multiplex PCR; TCRdb's table is partial and in-frame only. Of about 150,000 clones listed, roughly nine tenths were seen once; the top ten hold more than 1.2%. The source is an adult in good health. The genes are TRBV27 and TRBJ1-2; D may be TRBD1 (5 bases). This specimen was peripheral blood, taken on day 0 of AZD1222 vaccination. CDR3 sequence reads: CASSYPWTSNYGYTF. For the CDR3, the DNA is TGTGCCAGCAGTTATCCCTGGACAAGTAACTATGGCTACACCTTC.